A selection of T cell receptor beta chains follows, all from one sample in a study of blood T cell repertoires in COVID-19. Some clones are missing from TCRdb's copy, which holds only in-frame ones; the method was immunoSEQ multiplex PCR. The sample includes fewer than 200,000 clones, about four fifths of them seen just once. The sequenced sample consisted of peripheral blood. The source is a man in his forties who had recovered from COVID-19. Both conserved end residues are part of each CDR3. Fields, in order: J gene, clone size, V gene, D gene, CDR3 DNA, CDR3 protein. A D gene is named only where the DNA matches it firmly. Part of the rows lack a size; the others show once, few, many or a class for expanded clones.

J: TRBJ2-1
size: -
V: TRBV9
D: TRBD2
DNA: TGTGCCAGCAGCATTGGCGGGAGCAATGAGCAGTTCTTC
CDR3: CASSIGGSNEQFF

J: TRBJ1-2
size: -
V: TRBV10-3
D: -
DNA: TGTGCCATCAGTGAGGGGCGACAGAACTATGGCTACACCTTC
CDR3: CAISEGRQNYGYTF

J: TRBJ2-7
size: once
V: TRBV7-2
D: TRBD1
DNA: TGTGCCAGCAGCTCCTCACAACCGGGACAGGGGGGGTACGAGCAGTACTTC
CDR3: CASSSSQPGQGGYEQYF

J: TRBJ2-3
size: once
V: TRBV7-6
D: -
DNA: TGTGCCAGCAGCTTAGCTAGGGAGGTGGGGACAGATACGCAGTATTTT
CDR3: CASSLAREVGTDTQYF

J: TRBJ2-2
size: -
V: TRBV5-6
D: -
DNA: TGTGCCAGCAGCTCCGGGTCCGCGGGCACCGGGGAGCTGTTTTTT
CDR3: CASSSGSAGTGELFF

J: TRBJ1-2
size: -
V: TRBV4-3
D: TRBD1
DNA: TGCGCCAGCAGCCAGGATCAACAGGGGACCTATGGCTACACCTTC
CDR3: CASSQDQQGTYGYTF

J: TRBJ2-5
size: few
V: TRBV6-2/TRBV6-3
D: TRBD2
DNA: TGTGCCAGCAGTTACTCCGGGACTATCCAAGAGACCCAGTACTTC
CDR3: CASSYSGTIQETQYF

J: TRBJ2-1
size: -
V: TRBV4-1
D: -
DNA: TGCGCCAGCAGCCAACTCAATGAGCAGTTCTTC
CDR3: CASSQLNEQFF

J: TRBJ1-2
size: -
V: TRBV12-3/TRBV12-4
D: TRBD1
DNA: TGTGCCAGCAGTCGACAGGGACAAAGTGGCTACACCTTC
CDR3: CASSRQGQSGYTF

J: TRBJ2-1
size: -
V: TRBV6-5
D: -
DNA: TGTGCCAGCACCCCGACCGGGTACAATGAGCAGTTCTTC
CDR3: CASTPTGYNEQFF

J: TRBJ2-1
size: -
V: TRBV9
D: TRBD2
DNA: TGTGCCAGCAGCGTCTTAGGCGGGGGATCCTACAATGAGCAGTTCTTC
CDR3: CASSVLGGGSYNEQFF

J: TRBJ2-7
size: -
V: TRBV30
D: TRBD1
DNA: TGTGCCTGGAAGGGACAGGGTTTTAGCGAGCAGTACTTC
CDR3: CAWKGQGFSEQYF

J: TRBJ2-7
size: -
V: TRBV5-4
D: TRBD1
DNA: TGTGCCAGCAGCCGATCTGGGACAGGGGGCTACGAGCAGTACTTC
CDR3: CASSRSGTGGYEQYF

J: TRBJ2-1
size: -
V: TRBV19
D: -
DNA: TGTGCCAGTAGTATTGGGGAGACAGAGCAGTTCTTC
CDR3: CASSIGETEQFF

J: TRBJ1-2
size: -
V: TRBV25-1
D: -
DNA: TGTGCCAGCAGTTCACACAGTGATTATGGCTACACCTTC
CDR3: CASSSHSDYGYTF

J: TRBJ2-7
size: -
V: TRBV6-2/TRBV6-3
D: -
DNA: TGTGCCAGCAGTTTCCGGGGGAGCAGGTACGAGCAGTACTTC
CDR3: CASSFRGSRYEQYF

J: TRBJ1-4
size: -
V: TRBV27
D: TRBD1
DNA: TGTGCCAGCAGGAAGGGGGCGTCTAATGAAAAACTGTTTTTT
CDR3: CASRKGASNEKLFF

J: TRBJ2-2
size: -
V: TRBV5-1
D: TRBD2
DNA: TGCGCCAGCAGCCCAGCGGGAGTGGGAACCGGGGAGCTGTTTTTT
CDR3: CASSPAGVGTGELFF